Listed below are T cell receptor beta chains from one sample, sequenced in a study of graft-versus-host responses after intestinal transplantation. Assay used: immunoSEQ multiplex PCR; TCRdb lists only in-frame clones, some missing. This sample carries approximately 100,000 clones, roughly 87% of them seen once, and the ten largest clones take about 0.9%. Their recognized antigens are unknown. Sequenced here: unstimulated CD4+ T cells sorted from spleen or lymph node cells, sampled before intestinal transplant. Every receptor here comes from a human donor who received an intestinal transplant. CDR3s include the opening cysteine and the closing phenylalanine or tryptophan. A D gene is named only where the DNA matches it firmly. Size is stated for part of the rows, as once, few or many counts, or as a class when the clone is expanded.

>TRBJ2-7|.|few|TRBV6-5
CASMRTIRSEQYF
TGTGCCAGCATGCGGACAATCCGCTCCGAGCAGTACTTC
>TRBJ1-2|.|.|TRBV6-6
CASSKYREHGYTF
TGTGCCAGCAGCAAATACAGGGAACATGGCTACACCTTC
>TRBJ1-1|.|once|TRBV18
CASSPEWWTEPEGTTEAFF
TGTGCCAGCTCACCAGAGTGGTGGACAGAGCCCGAGGGGACCACTGAAGCTTTCTTT
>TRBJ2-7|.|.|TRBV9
CASSSGLEQYF
TGTGCCAGCAGCTCGGGGCTCGAGCAGTACTTC
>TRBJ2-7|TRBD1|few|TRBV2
CAGTRTGVHEQYF
TGTGCCGGGACCCGGACAGGGGTCCACGAGCAGTACTTC
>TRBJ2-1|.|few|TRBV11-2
CASSPQVAGAYNEQFF
TGTGCCAGCAGCCCCCAGGTTGCGGGTGCGTACAATGAGCAGTTCTTC
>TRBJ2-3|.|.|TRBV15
CATSRDIGMWRSYTQYF
TGTGCCACCAGCAGAGATATAGGGATGTGGCGCTCTTATACGCAGTATTTT
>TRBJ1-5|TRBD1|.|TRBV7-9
CASSFQGERQPQHF
TGTGCCAGCAGCTTCCAGGGGGAGCGGCAGCCCCAGCATTTT
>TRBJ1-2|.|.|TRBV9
CASSLSTGLNYGYTF
TGTGCCAGCAGCTTATCAACAGGGCTCAACTATGGCTACACCTTC
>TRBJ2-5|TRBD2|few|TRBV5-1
CASSYSSGEVTQYF
TGCGCCAGCAGCTACAGTAGCGGGGAGGTGACCCAGTACTTC
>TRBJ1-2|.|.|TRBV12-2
CASRLIPGQGFVSYGYTF
TGTGCAAGTCGCTTGATACCGGGACAGGGGTTTGTTAGCTATGGCTACACCTTC
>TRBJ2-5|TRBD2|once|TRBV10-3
CAISPLAGGRAETQYF
TGTGCCATCAGTCCCCTAGCGGGGGGGAGGGCAGAGACCCAGTACTTC
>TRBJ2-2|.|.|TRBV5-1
CASSRLFTGELFF
TGCGCCAGCAGCCGTCTGTTCACCGGGGAGCTGTTTTTT
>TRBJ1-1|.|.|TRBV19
CASSMGSLGRGNTEAFF
TGTGCCAGTAGTATGGGATCGCTCGGCCGCGGGAACACTGAAGCTTTCTTT
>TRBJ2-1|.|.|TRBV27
CASSLSERGGKNEQFF
TGTGCCAGCAGTTTATCGGAGAGGGGGGGTAAGAATGAGCAGTTCTTC
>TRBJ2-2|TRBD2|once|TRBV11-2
CASSLDHSPSGVTGELFF
TGTGCCAGCAGCTTAGATCATTCGCCTAGCGGGGTAACCGGGGAGCTGTTTTTT
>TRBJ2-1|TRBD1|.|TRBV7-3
CASSPPTGKEPEPSYNEQFF
TGTGCCAGCAGCCCCCCGACAGGGAAGGAGCCCGAGCCCTCCTACAATGAGCAGTTCTTC
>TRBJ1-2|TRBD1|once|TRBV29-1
CSAGQGANYGYTF
TGCAGCGCCGGACAGGGCGCTAACTATGGCTACACCTTC
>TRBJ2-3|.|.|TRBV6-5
CASSYSTNTDTQYF
TGTGCCAGCAGTTACTCCACAAACACAGATACGCAGTATTTT
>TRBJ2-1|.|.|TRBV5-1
CASSPTGRVYNEQFF
TGCGCCAGCAGCCCAACGGGACGCGTTTACAATGAGCAGTTCTTC
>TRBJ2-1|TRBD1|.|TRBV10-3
CAITWDSNYNEQFF
TGTGCCATCACTTGGGACAGCAACTACAATGAGCAGTTCTTC
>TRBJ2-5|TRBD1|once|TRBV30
CAWSVAGGVETQYF
TGTGCCTGGAGTGTTGCAGGGGGCGTAGAGACCCAGTACTTC
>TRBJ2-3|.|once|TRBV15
CATSSSDTQYF
TGTGCCACCAGCAGTTCAGATACGCAGTATTTT
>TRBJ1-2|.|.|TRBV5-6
CASSLHGANYGYTF
TGTGCCAGCAGCTTGCACGGGGCTAACTATGGCTACACCTTC
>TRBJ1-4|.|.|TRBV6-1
CASKGGVTNEKLFF
TGTGCCAGCAAGGGAGGGGTGACTAATGAAAAACTGTTTTTT
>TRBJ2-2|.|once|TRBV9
CASSVAPGSSSGELFF
TGTGCCAGCAGCGTAGCGCCCGGGAGTAGTTCCGGGGAGCTGTTTTTT
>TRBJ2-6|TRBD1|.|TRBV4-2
CASSQEPWTGGYSGANVLTF
TGTGCCAGCAGCCAAGAGCCCTGGACAGGGGGATACTCTGGGGCCAACGTCCTGACTTTC
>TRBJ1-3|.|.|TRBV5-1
CASSAGSAGNTIYF
TGCGCCAGCAGCGCCGGATCCGCTGGAAACACCATATATTTT
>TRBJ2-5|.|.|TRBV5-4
CASSLGDTQETQYF
TGTGCCAGCAGCTTGGGGGACACGCAAGAGACCCAGTACTTC
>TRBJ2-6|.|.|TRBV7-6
CASSLKGANVLTF
TGTGCCAGCAGCTTAAAAGGGGCCAACGTCCTGACTTTC
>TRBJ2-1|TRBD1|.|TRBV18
CASSSLDRVNEQFF
TGTGCCAGCTCTTCGTTGGACAGGGTCAATGAGCAGTTCTTC
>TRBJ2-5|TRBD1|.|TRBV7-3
CASSLTGGDAEQYF
TGTGCCAGCAGCTTGACAGGGGGTGACGCGGAGCAGTACTTC
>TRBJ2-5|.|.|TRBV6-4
CASKASHHQETQYF
TGTGCCAGCAAGGCGTCTCACCACCAAGAGACCCAGTACTTC
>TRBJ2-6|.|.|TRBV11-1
CASSLGVNSGANVLTF
TGTGCCAGCAGTCTAGGGGTTAACTCTGGGGCCAACGTCCTGACTTTC
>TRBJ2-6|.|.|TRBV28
CASSPATVFAGANVLTF
TGTGCCAGCAGTCCTGCGACAGTTTTTGCTGGGGCCAACGTCCTGACTTTC
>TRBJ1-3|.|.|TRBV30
CAWSKGNTIYF
TGTGCCTGGAGCAAAGGAAACACCATATATTTT
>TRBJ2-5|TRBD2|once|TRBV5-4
CASSLGLAGETQYF
TGTGCCAGCAGCTTGGGACTAGCGGGGGAGACCCAGTACTTC
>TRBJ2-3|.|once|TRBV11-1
CASSLRATDTQYF
TGTGCCAGCAGCTTACGGGCAACAGATACGCAGTATTTT
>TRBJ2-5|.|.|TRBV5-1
CASSLTGVFRETQYF
TGCGCCAGCAGCTTGACGGGAGTGTTTCGAGAGACCCAGTACTTC
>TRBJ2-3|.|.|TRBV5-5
CASSFPHTDTQYF
TGTGCCAGCAGCTTCCCACACACAGATACGCAGTATTTT
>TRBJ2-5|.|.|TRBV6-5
CASRLDYSGTQYF
TGTGCCAGCAGGCTAGACTACTCGGGGACCCAGTACTTC
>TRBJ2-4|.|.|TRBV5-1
CASSLEFRERAKNIQYF
TGCGCCAGCAGCTTGGAGTTCAGGGAGAGGGCCAAAAACATTCAGTACTTC
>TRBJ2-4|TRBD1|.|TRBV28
CASSRTGVSKNIQYF
TGTGCCAGCAGCCGGACAGGGGTTAGCAAAAACATTCAGTACTTC
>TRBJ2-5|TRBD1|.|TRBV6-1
CASSDRGETQYF
TGTGCCAGCAGTGACAGGGGGGAGACCCAGTACTTC
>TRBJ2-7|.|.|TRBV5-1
CASSSGEAGVEQYF
TGCGCCAGCAGCTCTGGGGAGGCTGGTGTCGAGCAGTACTTC
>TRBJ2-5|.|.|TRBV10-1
CASSDPAGGETQYF
TGCGCCAGCTCAGACCCTGCCGGGGGAGAGACCCAGTACTTC
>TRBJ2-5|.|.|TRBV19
CASSRRNQETQYF
TGTGCCAGTAGTAGACGGAACCAAGAGACCCAGTACTTC
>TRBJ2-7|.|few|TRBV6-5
CASSPISRLEQYF
TGTGCCAGCAGCCCCATCTCACGCTTAGAGCAGTACTTC
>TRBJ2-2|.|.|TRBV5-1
CASSPRLGNTGELFF
TGCGCCAGCAGCCCTCGGCTCGGGAACACCGGGGAGCTGTTTTTT
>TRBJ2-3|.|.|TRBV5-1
CASSLWGPTDTQYF
TGCGCCAGCAGCTTGTGGGGGCCCACAGATACGCAGTATTTT
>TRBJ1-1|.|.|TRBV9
CASSTQGNTEAFF
TGTGCCAGCAGCACCCAGGGGAACACTGAAGCTTTCTTT
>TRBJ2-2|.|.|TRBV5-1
CASSLESLTGELFF
TGCGCCAGCAGCTTGGAGTCTCTCACCGGGGAGCTGTTTTTT
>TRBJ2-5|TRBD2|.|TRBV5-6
CASSRSGTSGGAKTQYF
TGTGCCAGCAGCCGGTCCGGGACTAGCGGGGGGGCGAAGACCCAGTACTTC
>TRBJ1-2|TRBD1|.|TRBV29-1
CSVIPGGWGYTF
TGCAGCGTAATTCCAGGGGGCTGGGGCTACACCTTC
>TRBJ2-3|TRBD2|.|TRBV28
CASITGGGRTDTQYF
TGTGCCAGCATCACGGGGGGCGGGAGGACAGATACGCAGTATTTT
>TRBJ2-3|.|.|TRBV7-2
CASRPRGARGDTQYF
TGTGCCAGCAGACCTCGGGGGGCGAGAGGCGATACGCAGTATTTT
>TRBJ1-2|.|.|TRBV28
CASSLVAGSYGYTF
TGTGCCAGCAGTCTAGTGGCCGGGAGCTATGGCTACACCTTC